Listed below are T cell receptor beta chains from one sample, sequenced in a study of cytomegalovirus exposure and HLA in healthy donors. The protocol was immunoSEQ multiplex PCR, while the TCRdb copy is restricted to in-frame clones and leaves out a portion. Its clone listing holds 96,000 or so clones. The sequencing input was PBMCs. These receptor sequences come from a woman aged 25 to 39 in good health and CMV-seronegative. Each CDR3 is given with its conserved first and last residue. Fields, in order: J gene, D gene, V gene, CDR3 DNA, CDR3 protein. D genes are given only for firm matches.

J: TRBJ2-3
D: TRBD2
V: TRBV19
DNA: TGTGCCAGTAGTCATAGCGGGCAAAGCACAGATACGCAGTATTTT
CDR3: CASSHSGQSTDTQYF

J: TRBJ2-2
D: TRBD2
V: TRBV11-2
DNA: TGTGCCAGCAGCCCCGGGCTAGCGGCTAACACCGGGGAGCTGTTTTTT
CDR3: CASSPGLAANTGELFF

J: TRBJ2-1
D: TRBD2
V: TRBV28
DNA: TGTGCCAGCAGTCCGCTAGGGCTAGCGGGAAACAATGAGCAGTTCTTC
CDR3: CASSPLGLAGNNEQFF

J: TRBJ1-6
D: .
V: TRBV27
DNA: TGTGCCAGCAGTCCCAATACAGGGTTTGACCTCCACTTT
CDR3: CASSPNTGFDLHF

J: TRBJ2-7
D: .
V: TRBV30
DNA: TGTGCCTGGAGTAGTAACTACGAGCAGTACTTC
CDR3: CAWSSNYEQYF

J: TRBJ2-3
D: TRBD2
V: TRBV11-2
DNA: TGTGCCAGCAGCTTAGGTGGCGGGAGGGGCACAGATACGCAGTATTTT
CDR3: CASSLGGGRGTDTQYF

J: TRBJ1-5
D: .
V: TRBV6-1
DNA: TGTGCCAGCAGTGAGATCAGTTATAGCAATCAGCCCCAGCATTTT
CDR3: CASSEISYSNQPQHF

J: TRBJ2-2
D: .
V: TRBV5-4
DNA: TGTGCCAGCAGGACGACAGTCGGCAACACCGGGGAGCTGTTTTTT
CDR3: CASRTTVGNTGELFF

J: TRBJ2-7
D: TRBD2
V: TRBV4-1
DNA: TGCGCCAGCAGCGTTGGCCCCGGGACTAGCGGGAGGTATGACGAGCAGTACTTC
CDR3: CASSVGPGTSGRYDEQYF

J: TRBJ2-7
D: TRBD1
V: TRBV11-2
DNA: TGTGCCAGCAGCATGGGACAGGGGAAATACTTC
CDR3: CASSMGQGKYF

J: TRBJ2-7
D: .
V: TRBV28
DNA: TGTGCCAGCAGCCACCGGGACAAAACAATCGGGGAGCAGTACTTC
CDR3: CASSHRDKTIGEQYF

J: TRBJ2-5
D: TRBD2
V: TRBV5-1
DNA: TGCGCCAGCAGCTTGGCCGGGGGGATCGAGACCCAGTACTTC
CDR3: CASSLAGGIETQYF

J: TRBJ1-1
D: TRBD1
V: TRBV7-8
DNA: TGTGCCAGCAGCTATCATACAGGGGCAACTGAAGCTTTCTTT
CDR3: CASSYHTGATEAFF

J: TRBJ2-1
D: .
V: TRBV19
DNA: TGTGCCAGTAGTATAGGAGGCTCCTACAATGAGCAGTTCTTC
CDR3: CASSIGGSYNEQFF

J: TRBJ2-3
D: TRBD2
V: TRBV6-1
DNA: TGTGCCAGCAGTGGGGGACTAGCGGAAGGCACAGATACGCAGTATTTT
CDR3: CASSGGLAEGTDTQYF

J: TRBJ1-1
D: .
V: TRBV19
DNA: TGTGCCAGTAGTATGGAGGCCTGGAACACTGAAGCTTTCTTT
CDR3: CASSMEAWNTEAFF

J: TRBJ2-7
D: TRBD1
V: TRBV6-6
DNA: TGTGCCAGCAAGGGACAGGGAACCTACGAGCAGTACTTC
CDR3: CASKGQGTYEQYF

J: TRBJ1-5
D: .
V: TRBV11-2
DNA: TGTGCCAGCAGCTTAGGAGGACTTAGCAATCAGCCCCAGCATTTT
CDR3: CASSLGGLSNQPQHF

J: TRBJ1-2
D: .
V: TRBV2
DNA: TGTGCCAGCCGGGAAAAGAAATTGGGTGGCTACACCTTC
CDR3: CASREKKLGGYTF

J: TRBJ2-7
D: TRBD2
V: TRBV6-5
DNA: TGTGCCAGCAGTTCGGGACTAGCGTTCCACGAGCAGTACTTC
CDR3: CASSSGLAFHEQYF

J: TRBJ2-7
D: TRBD2
V: TRBV10-3
DNA: TGTGCCATCAGTGAGCTGGCTAGCGGCCAGAGCGAGCAGTACTTC
CDR3: CAISELASGQSEQYF

J: TRBJ2-1
D: .
V: TRBV19
DNA: TGTGCCAGTAGTTTTACAGGGCGTAGTTCCTACAATGAGCAGTTCTTC
CDR3: CASSFTGRSSYNEQFF

J: TRBJ2-3
D: .
V: TRBV28
DNA: TGTGCCATCCTAGGGGTTCAGGGCACAGATACGCAGTATTTT
CDR3: CAILGVQGTDTQYF

J: TRBJ2-5
D: TRBD2
V: TRBV7-6
DNA: TGTGCCAGCAGCTTATCGGGACTAGTCCAAGAGACCCAGTACTTC
CDR3: CASSLSGLVQETQYF

J: TRBJ2-7
D: TRBD2
V: TRBV19
DNA: TGTGCCAGTAGGTCCACTAGCGGCCAAGGGAACGAGCAGTACTTC
CDR3: CASRSTSGQGNEQYF

J: TRBJ1-1
D: .
V: TRBV2
DNA: TGTGCCAGCAGTGCTACTAGGGAGACTGAAGCTTTCTTT
CDR3: CASSATRETEAFF

J: TRBJ2-3
D: TRBD2
V: TRBV10-3
DNA: TGTGCCATCAGGACGGGACTAGCGGGGGGCACAGATACGCAGTATTTT
CDR3: CAIRTGLAGGTDTQYF

J: TRBJ1-1
D: .
V: TRBV9
DNA: TGTGCCAGCAGCGTAGCGGGGGAGGGGGCTGAAGCTTTCTTT
CDR3: CASSVAGEGAEAFF

J: TRBJ1-4
D: .
V: TRBV2
DNA: TGTGCCAGCAGCCTGGGGGAGGAGACTGAAAAACTGTTTTTT
CDR3: CASSLGEETEKLFF

J: TRBJ2-7
D: .
V: TRBV6-6
DNA: TGTGCCAGCAGTTACGTCAGCGAGCAGTACTTC
CDR3: CASSYVSEQYF

J: TRBJ2-7
D: .
V: TRBV6-1
DNA: TGTGCCAGCAACCAGAACAGGGAGTCAAGGTACGAGCAGTACTTC
CDR3: CASNQNRESRYEQYF

J: TRBJ1-3
D: TRBD1
V: TRBV29-1
DNA: TGCAGCGTCGGGACAGCCTCTGGAAACACCATATATTTT
CDR3: CSVGTASGNTIYF

J: TRBJ2-7
D: TRBD2
V: TRBV7-8
DNA: TGTGCCAGCAGCTTCCGGACTAGCGGGACCCCGGGGTACTTC
CDR3: CASSFRTSGTPGYF

J: TRBJ2-1
D: TRBD1
V: TRBV27
DNA: TGTGCCAGCAGTTTAGGAGAGGGGGCTGAGCAGTTCTTC
CDR3: CASSLGEGAEQFF

J: TRBJ2-1
D: TRBD2
V: TRBV19
DNA: TGTGCCAGTAGTACCCCGGGACTAGCGGGATTTTTTAGTTCCTACAATGAGCAGTTCTTC
CDR3: CASSTPGLAGFFSSYNEQFF

J: TRBJ1-2
D: .
V: TRBV6-5
DNA: TGTGCCAGCAGTTACGACAGCCTCTATGGCTACACCTTC
CDR3: CASSYDSLYGYTF

J: TRBJ1-2
D: TRBD1
V: TRBV5-1
DNA: TGCGCCAGCAGCTTGGGGAGGGGGCAGAAGTATGGCTACACCTTC
CDR3: CASSLGRGQKYGYTF

J: TRBJ2-7
D: .
V: TRBV7-2
DNA: TGTGCCAGCAGCTTTTCAGGGGGACTCTCCTACGAGCAGTACTTC
CDR3: CASSFSGGLSYEQYF

J: TRBJ2-7
D: .
V: TRBV27
DNA: TGTGCCAGCAGTTTAATCTTAACAGAACCCCCCCTGGAGCAGTACTTC
CDR3: CASSLILTEPPLEQYF

J: TRBJ2-7
D: .
V: TRBV9
DNA: TGTGCCAGCAGCGTAGCTCTAGCGACCTACGAGCAGTACTTC
CDR3: CASSVALATYEQYF

J: TRBJ2-2
D: TRBD1
V: TRBV11-2
DNA: TGTGCCAGCAGCTTAAACAGGGGGCTGGACACCGGGGAGCTGTTTTTT
CDR3: CASSLNRGLDTGELFF

J: TRBJ2-7
D: TRBD1
V: TRBV28
DNA: TGTGCCAGCAGTTCCCCCGGGACAGGGGTCGAGCAGTACTTC
CDR3: CASSSPGTGVEQYF

J: TRBJ2-1
D: .
V: TRBV6-4
DNA: TGTGCCAGCAGTGAACGGGCGGGCCAGGCGGATGAGCAGTTCTTC
CDR3: CASSERAGQADEQFF

J: TRBJ2-5
D: TRBD2
V: TRBV9
DNA: TGTGCCAGCAGCCTTTCCGGACTAGCGGGGAGATTTCAAGAGACCCAGTACTTC
CDR3: CASSLSGLAGRFQETQYF

J: TRBJ1-4
D: .
V: TRBV18
DNA: TGTGCCAGCTCACGCGACGGGGTAGGCGAAAAACTGTTTTTT
CDR3: CASSRDGVGEKLFF

J: TRBJ1-5
D: .
V: TRBV5-6
DNA: TGTGCCAGCAGCTTGGCCGGGGGGGTTGATCAGCCCCAGCATTTT
CDR3: CASSLAGGVDQPQHF

J: TRBJ1-2
D: TRBD1
V: TRBV7-9
DNA: TGTGCCAGCAGGGACAGGGCTAACTATGGCTACACCTTC
CDR3: CASRDRANYGYTF

J: TRBJ2-3
D: .
V: TRBV5-1
DNA: TGCGCCAGCAGCCGCGGAGGGGGGGAGGATACGCAGTATTTT
CDR3: CASSRGGGEDTQYF

J: TRBJ1-5
D: .
V: TRBV7-9
DNA: TGTGCCAGCAGCGACAGAAGCAATCAGCCCCAGCATTTT
CDR3: CASSDRSNQPQHF

J: TRBJ2-7
D: .
V: TRBV5-1
DNA: TGCGCCAGCAGCACCCGGGACTTCACTTCCTACGAGCAGTACTTC
CDR3: CASSTRDFTSYEQYF

J: TRBJ2-3
D: TRBD1
V: TRBV7-8
DNA: TGTGCCAGCAGCCCTTGGGACAGGGGGCTGGCAGATACGCAGTATTTT
CDR3: CASSPWDRGLADTQYF

J: TRBJ1-4
D: .
V: TRBV5-5
DNA: TGTGCCAGCAGCCTAGACCATTTATCCAGTTCCCTTCGGTTTTTT
CDR3: CASSLDHLSSSLRFF

J: TRBJ1-1
D: .
V: TRBV28
DNA: TGTGCCAGCAGTTTGGTGGTTTCGGACACTGAAGCTTTCTTT
CDR3: CASSLVVSDTEAFF

J: TRBJ1-4
D: TRBD1
V: TRBV6-6
DNA: TGTGCCAGCAGTTCCCGTTCCCAGGGGGTTTATGAAAAACTGTTTTTT
CDR3: CASSSRSQGVYEKLFF

J: TRBJ1-4
D: .
V: TRBV6-5
DNA: TGTGCCAGCAGTTTCGGGACAACTAATGAAAAACTGTTTTTT
CDR3: CASSFGTTNEKLFF

J: TRBJ1-1
D: .
V: TRBV21-1
DNA: TGTGCCAGCTCCCGAAACAGGGAGGGGACTGAAGCTTTCTTT
CDR3: CASSRNREGTEAFF

J: TRBJ2-2
D: .
V: TRBV27
DNA: TGTGCCAGCAGCCTAACAGGGATTGTCGGGGAGCTGTTTTTT
CDR3: CASSLTGIVGELFF

J: TRBJ2-2
D: .
V: TRBV21-1
DNA: TGTGCCAGCACCTCCTCTCCCCCTTGGCGTGCGGGATTTACCGGGGAGCTGTTTTTT
CDR3: CASTSSPPWRAGFTGELFF

J: TRBJ1-2
D: TRBD1
V: TRBV9
DNA: TGTGCCAGCAGCGTTACTACAGGGGGACATGGCTACACCTTC
CDR3: CASSVTTGGHGYTF

J: TRBJ1-2
D: .
V: TRBV7-6
DNA: TGTGCCAGCAGCTTATCGAGGTCCTCGGGAGGCTACACCTTC
CDR3: CASSLSRSSGGYTF